This record concerns one T cell receptor (beta chain) sequence. Its matching antigen is unknown. The V gene lost 4 bases and the J gene lost 1 base, with 4 bases spanning the gap. CDR3 length equals 12 residues. Germline CDR1 is LNHDA and CDR2 is SQIVND (reference sequence). Sequenced with the Oncomine TCR Beta short-read assay was DNA taken from cultured CD4+ T cells. One entry per CDR3 protein results from TCRdb running MiXCR on the PCR reads. The table has about 20,000 distinct CDR3 sequences, 40% to 45% seen once. This sample was taken from a study of vaccination and CD4 T cells after COVID-19. In the study overall: Treatment of control cultures consisted of a CEFX pool, an HIV-1 Nef pool, or no peptide.

The treatment is: approximately 11-day PBMC culture with coronavirus spike peptide pools or control peptides (ViraFEST assay). Antigen-specific T cells were expanded with peptide pools by ViraFEST, and TCRs were then sequenced. This clonotype was sampled from a human donor who had recovered from COVID-19. The V and J genes are TRBV19 and TRBJ2-5, with no clear D. This sample comprised CD4+ T cells from blood, cultured in vitro, obtained after SARS-CoV-2 vaccination. The CDR3 spells CASSTFQETQYF. The CDR3 coding sequence is TGTGCCAGTAGTACATTCCAAGAGACCCAGTACTTC. Variable domain in full (rest from reference TRBV19 and TRBJ2-5): DGGITQSPKYLFRKEGQNVTLSCEQNLNHDAMYWYRQDPGQGLRLIYYSQIVNDFQKGDIAEGYSVSREKKESFPLTVTSAQKNPTAFYLCASSTFQETQYFGPGTRLLVL.